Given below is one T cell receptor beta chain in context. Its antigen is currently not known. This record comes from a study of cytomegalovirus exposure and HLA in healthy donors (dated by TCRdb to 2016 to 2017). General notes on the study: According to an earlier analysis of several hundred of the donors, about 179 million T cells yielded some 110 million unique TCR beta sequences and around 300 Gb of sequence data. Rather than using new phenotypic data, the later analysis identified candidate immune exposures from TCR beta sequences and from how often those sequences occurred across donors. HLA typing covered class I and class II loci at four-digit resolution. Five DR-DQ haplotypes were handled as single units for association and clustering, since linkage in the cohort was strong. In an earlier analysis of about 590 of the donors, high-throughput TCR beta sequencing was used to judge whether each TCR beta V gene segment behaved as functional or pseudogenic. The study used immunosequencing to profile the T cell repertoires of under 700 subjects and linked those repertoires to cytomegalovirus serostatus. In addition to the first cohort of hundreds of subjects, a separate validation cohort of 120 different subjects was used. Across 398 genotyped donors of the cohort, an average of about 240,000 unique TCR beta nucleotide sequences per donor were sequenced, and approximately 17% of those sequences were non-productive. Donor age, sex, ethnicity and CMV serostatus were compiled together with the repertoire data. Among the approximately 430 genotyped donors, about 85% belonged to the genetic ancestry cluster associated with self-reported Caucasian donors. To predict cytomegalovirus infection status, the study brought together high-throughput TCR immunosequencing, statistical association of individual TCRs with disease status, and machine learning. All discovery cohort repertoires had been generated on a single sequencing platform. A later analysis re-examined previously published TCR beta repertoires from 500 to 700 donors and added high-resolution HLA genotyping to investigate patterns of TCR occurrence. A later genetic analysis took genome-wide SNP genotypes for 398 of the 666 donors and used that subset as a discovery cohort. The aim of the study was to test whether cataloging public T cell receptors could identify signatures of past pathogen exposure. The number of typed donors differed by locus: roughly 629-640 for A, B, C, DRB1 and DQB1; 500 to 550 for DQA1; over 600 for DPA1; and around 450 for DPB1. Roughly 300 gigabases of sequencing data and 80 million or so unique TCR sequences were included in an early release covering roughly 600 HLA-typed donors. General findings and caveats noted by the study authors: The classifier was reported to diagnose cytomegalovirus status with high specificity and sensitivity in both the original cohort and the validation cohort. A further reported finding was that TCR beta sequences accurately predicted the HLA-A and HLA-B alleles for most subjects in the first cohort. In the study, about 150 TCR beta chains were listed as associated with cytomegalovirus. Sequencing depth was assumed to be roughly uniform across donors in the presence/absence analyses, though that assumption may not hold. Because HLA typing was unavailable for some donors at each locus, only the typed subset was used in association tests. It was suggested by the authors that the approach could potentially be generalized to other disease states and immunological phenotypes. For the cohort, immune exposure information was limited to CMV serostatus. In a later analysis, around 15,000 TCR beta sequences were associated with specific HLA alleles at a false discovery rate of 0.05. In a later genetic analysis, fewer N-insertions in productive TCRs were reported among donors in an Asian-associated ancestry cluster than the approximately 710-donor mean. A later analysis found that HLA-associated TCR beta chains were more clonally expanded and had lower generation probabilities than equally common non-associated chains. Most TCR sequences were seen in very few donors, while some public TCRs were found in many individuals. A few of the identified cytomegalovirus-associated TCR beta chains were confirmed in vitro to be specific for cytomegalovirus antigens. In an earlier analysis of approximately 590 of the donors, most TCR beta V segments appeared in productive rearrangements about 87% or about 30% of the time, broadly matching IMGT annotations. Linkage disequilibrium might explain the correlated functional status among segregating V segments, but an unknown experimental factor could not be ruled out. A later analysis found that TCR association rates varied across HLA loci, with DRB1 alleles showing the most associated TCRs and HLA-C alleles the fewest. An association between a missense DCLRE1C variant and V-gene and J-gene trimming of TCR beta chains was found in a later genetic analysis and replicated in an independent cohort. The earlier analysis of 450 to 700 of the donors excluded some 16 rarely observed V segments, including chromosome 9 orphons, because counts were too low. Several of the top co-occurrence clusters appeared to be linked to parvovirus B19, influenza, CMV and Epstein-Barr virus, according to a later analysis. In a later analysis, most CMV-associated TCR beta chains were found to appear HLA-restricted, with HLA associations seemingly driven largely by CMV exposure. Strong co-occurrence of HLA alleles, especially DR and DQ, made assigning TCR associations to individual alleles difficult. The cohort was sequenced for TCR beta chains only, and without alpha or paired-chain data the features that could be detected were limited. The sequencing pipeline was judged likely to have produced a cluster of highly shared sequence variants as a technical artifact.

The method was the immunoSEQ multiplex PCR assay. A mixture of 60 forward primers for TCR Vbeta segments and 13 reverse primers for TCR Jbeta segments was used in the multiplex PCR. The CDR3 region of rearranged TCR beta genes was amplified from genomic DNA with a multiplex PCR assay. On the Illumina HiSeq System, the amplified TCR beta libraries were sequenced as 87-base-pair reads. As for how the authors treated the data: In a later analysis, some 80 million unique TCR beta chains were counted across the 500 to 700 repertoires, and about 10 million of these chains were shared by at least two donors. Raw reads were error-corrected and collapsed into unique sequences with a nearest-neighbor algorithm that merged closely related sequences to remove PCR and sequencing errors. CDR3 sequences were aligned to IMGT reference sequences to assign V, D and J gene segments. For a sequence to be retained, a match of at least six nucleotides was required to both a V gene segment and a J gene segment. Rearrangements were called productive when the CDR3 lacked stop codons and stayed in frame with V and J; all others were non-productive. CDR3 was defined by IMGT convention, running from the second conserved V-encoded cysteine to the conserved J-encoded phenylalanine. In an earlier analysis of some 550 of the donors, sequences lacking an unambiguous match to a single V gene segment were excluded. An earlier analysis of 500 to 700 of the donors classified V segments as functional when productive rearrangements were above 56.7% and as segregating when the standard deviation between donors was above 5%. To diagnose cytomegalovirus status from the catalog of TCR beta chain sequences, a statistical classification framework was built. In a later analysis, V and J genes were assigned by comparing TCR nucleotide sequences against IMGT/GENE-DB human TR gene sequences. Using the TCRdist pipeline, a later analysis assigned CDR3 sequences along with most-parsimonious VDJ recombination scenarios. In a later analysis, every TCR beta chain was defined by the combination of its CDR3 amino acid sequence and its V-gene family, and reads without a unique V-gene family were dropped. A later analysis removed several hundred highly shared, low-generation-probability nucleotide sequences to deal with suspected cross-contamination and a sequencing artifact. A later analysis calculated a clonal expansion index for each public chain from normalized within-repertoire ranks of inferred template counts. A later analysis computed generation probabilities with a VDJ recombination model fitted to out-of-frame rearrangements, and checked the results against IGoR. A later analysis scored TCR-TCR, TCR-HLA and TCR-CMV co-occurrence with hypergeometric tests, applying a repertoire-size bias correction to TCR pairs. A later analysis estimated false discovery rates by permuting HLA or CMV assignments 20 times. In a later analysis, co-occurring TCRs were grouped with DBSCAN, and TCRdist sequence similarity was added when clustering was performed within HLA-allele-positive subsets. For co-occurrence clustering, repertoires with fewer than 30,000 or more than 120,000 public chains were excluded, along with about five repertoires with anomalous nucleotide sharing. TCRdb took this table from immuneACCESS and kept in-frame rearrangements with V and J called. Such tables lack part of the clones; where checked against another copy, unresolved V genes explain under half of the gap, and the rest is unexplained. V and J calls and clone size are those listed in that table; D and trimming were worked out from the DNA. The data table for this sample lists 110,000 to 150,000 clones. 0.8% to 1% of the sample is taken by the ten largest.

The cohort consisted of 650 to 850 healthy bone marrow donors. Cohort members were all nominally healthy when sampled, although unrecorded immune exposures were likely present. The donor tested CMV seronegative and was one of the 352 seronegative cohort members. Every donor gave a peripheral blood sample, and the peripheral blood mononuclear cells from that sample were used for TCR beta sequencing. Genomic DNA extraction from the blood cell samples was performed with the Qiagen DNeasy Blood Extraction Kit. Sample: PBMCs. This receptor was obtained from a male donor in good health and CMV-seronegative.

The CDR3 here reads CAWQQVYEQYF. The sequenced DNA: TGTGCCTGGCAACAGGTGTACGAGCAGTACTTC. The V and J segments used are TRBV30 and TRBJ2-7; a tentative D call is TRBD1 (5 bases match). Spanning cysteine to phenylalanine, the CDR3 consists of 11 amino acids. Only the CDR3 DNA is retained, 33 bases long and in frame from the first base. V is clipped by 5 bases and J by 4 bases, and the sequence between their germline boundaries is 9 bases long. From a lookup of the germline V gene (reference sequence), CDR1 and CDR2 are GTSNPN and SVGIG.